The T cell receptor beta chain described here comes from a study of cytomegalovirus exposure and HLA in healthy donors (dated by TCRdb to the late 2010s). Broadly, across the study: According to an earlier analysis of 587 of the donors, some 170 million T cells yielded roughly 110 million unique TCR beta sequences and about 300 Gb of sequence data. An earlier analysis of around 580 of the donors used high-throughput TCR beta sequencing to judge whether each TCR beta V gene segment behaved as functional or pseudogenic. Of the approximately 400 genotyped donors, approximately 80% were placed in the genetic ancestry cluster associated with self-reported Caucasian donors. The T cell repertoires of 666 subjects were profiled by immunosequencing and related to cytomegalovirus serostatus. In a later analysis, previously published TCR beta repertoires from 670 or so donors were re-analyzed and high-resolution HLA genotyping was added so that TCR occurrence patterns could be studied. Besides the first cohort of 550 to 750 subjects, a separate validation cohort made up of over a hundred different subjects was used. The study aimed to test whether signatures of past pathogen exposure could be identified by cataloging public T cell receptors. The later analysis used no new phenotypic data to find candidate immune exposures, relying instead on TCR beta sequences and their occurrence across donors. Class I and class II HLA loci were covered by the typing at four-digit resolution. High-throughput TCR immunosequencing, statistical association of individual TCRs with disease status, and machine learning were combined to predict cytomegalovirus infection status. Four or five DR-DQ haplotypes were handled as single units for association and clustering because linkage in the cohort was strong. Donor age, sex, ethnicity and CMV serostatus were compiled alongside the repertoire data. A later genetic analysis used genome-wide SNP genotypes for about 65% of the roughly 700 donors, treating that subset as a discovery cohort. An early release covering just under 650 HLA-typed donors comprised approximately 300 gigabases of sequencing data and roughly 85 million unique TCR sequences. On average, roughly 250,000 unique TCR beta nucleotide sequences were sequenced per donor among about 400 genotyped donors of the cohort, with roughly 18% of those sequences being non-productive. All discovery cohort repertoires had been generated using a single sequencing platform. Typing coverage varied by locus: roughly 620-640 donors for A, B, C, DRB1 and DQB1; approximately 500 for DQA1; around 570 for DPA1; 450 to 480 for DPB1. General conclusions and limits of the study: In a later analysis, TCR association rates were found to vary across HLA loci, with the most associated TCRs seen for DRB1 alleles and the fewest for HLA-C alleles. In vitro tests confirmed that a few of the cytomegalovirus-associated TCR beta chains recognize cytomegalovirus antigens. According to a later analysis, most CMV-associated TCR beta chains appeared to be HLA-restricted, and the HLA associations seemed to be driven largely by CMV exposure. Because HLA typing was missing for some donors at each locus, association tests included only the typed subset. Correlated functional status among segregating V segments might reflect linkage disequilibrium, but an unknown experimental factor could not be ruled out. Strong co-occurrence of HLA alleles, especially DR and DQ, made assigning TCR associations to individual alleles difficult. CMV serostatus was the only immune exposure information available for the cohort. Several of the top co-occurrence clusters appeared to be linked to parvovirus B19, influenza, CMV and Epstein-Barr virus, according to a later analysis. In a later analysis, HLA-associated TCR beta chains showed more clonal expansion and lower generation probabilities than non-associated chains that were equally common. According to a later genetic analysis, donors in an Asian-associated ancestry cluster had fewer N-insertions in productive TCRs than the approximately 700-donor mean. Because counts were too low, 15 to 20 rarely observed V segments, including chromosome 9 orphons, were excluded from the earlier analysis of a few hundred of the donors. In an earlier analysis of about 600 of the donors, most TCR beta V segments appeared in productive rearrangements about 87% or about 30% of the time, broadly matching IMGT annotations. Most TCR sequences were seen in very few donors, while some public TCRs were found in many individuals. Roughly uniform sequencing depth across donors was assumed in presence/absence analyses, although this assumption may not hold. The classifier was reported to diagnose cytomegalovirus status with high specificity and sensitivity in both the original cohort and the validation cohort. The sequencing pipeline was judged likely to have produced a cluster of highly shared sequence variants as a technical artifact. This cohort had only TCR beta chains sequenced, and the lack of alpha or paired-chain data limited which features could be detected. Specific HLA alleles were associated with 15,000 to 20,000 TCR beta sequences at a false discovery rate of 0.05 in a later analysis. In the study, some 180 TCR beta chains were listed as associated with cytomegalovirus. A further reported finding was that TCR beta sequences accurately predicted the HLA-A and HLA-B alleles for most subjects in the first cohort. V-gene and J-gene trimming of TCR beta chains was associated with a missense DCLRE1C variant in a later genetic analysis, and the association was replicated in an independent cohort. According to the authors, the approach could potentially be generalized to other disease states and immunological phenotypes.

In regard to this clone: Its antigen is not yet known. No much larger clone exists at a distance of one base, and base qualities are not known.

Library preparation was by the immunoSEQ multiplex PCR assay. The multiplex PCR relied on a mix of 60 forward primers for TCR Vbeta segments and 13 reverse primers for TCR Jbeta segments. The CDR3 region of rearranged TCR beta genes was amplified from genomic DNA by a multiplex PCR assay. Amplified TCR beta libraries were sequenced as 87-base-pair reads on the Illumina HiSeq System. Under the source paper's analysis protocol: In a later analysis, tens of millions of unique TCR beta chains were counted across the 500 to 850 repertoires, and roughly 10 million of these chains were shared by at least two donors. Raw reads were error-corrected and collapsed into unique sequences with a nearest-neighbor algorithm that merged closely related sequences to remove PCR and sequencing errors. Alignment of CDR3 sequences to IMGT reference sequences was used to assign V, D and J gene segments. For a sequence to be retained, a match of at least six nucleotides to both a V gene segment and a J gene segment was required. Rearrangements were classified as productive when the CDR3 lacked stop codons and remained in frame with V and J, and all other rearrangements were classified as non-productive. Following IMGT convention, CDR3 was defined as the stretch from the second conserved V-encoded cysteine to the conserved J-encoded phenylalanine. In an earlier analysis of some 550 of the donors, sequences lacking an unambiguous match to a single V gene segment were excluded. An earlier analysis of a few hundred of the donors called V segments functional above 56.7% productive rearrangements and segregating when the between-donor standard deviation exceeded 5%. A statistical classification framework was built for diagnosing cytomegalovirus status from the catalog of TCR beta chain sequences. In a later analysis, V and J genes were assigned by comparing TCR nucleotide sequences against IMGT/GENE-DB human TR gene sequences. In a later analysis, CDR3 sequences and most-parsimonious VDJ recombination scenarios were assigned using the TCRdist pipeline. A later analysis defined each TCR beta chain by its CDR3 amino acid sequence plus V-gene family, and excluded reads lacking a unique V-gene family. In a later analysis, 450 to 600 highly shared, low-generation-probability nucleotide sequences were removed to address suspected cross-contamination and a sequencing artifact. For each public chain, a later analysis derived a clonal expansion index from normalized ranks of inferred template counts within each repertoire. A later analysis computed generation probabilities with a VDJ recombination model fitted to out-of-frame rearrangements, and checked the results against IGoR. Hypergeometric tests were used in a later analysis to score TCR-TCR, TCR-HLA and TCR-CMV co-occurrence, with a repertoire-size bias correction applied to the TCR pairs. A later analysis estimated false discovery rates by permuting HLA or CMV assignments 20 times. In a later analysis, co-occurring TCRs were grouped with DBSCAN, and TCRdist sequence similarity was added when clustering was performed within HLA-allele-positive subsets. Repertoires with fewer than 30,000 or more than 120,000 public chains were left out of co-occurrence clustering, as were five repertoires with anomalous nucleotide sharing. Here the immuneACCESS table is served through TCRdb, limited to in-frame sequences with V and J called. Missing clones are a known gap in these copies; in checked studies unresolved V genes cover under half, and the rest lacks a known reason. That table gives V, J and clone size, and the DNA gave D and trimming. This sample comprises some 140,000 clones, around three quarters of them detected only once. Jointly, the top ten make up over 2.5% of the sample.

In total, more than 500 healthy bone marrow donors made up the cohort. All cohort members were sampled while nominally healthy, although unrecorded immune exposures were likely present. The donor tested CMV seronegative, placing the donor among the roughly 350 seronegative members of the cohort. Each donor provided a peripheral blood sample, and peripheral blood mononuclear cells were used for TCR beta sequencing. Genomic DNA extraction from the blood cell samples was performed with the Qiagen DNeasy Blood Extraction Kit. Source material: PBMCs. This TCR was sampled from a man aged 40-55 years in good health and CMV-seronegative.

The sequenced DNA is TGTGCCAGCCGGGCCGAAGGGACAGGGGAGCTGTTTTTT. Its protein is CASRAEGTGELFF. The sequence is built from TRBV6-5 and TRBJ2-2; matching of 6 bases hints at TRBD1 as the D gene. CDR1 and CDR2, looked up from the germline V gene, are MNHEY and SVGAGI. The trim is 8 bases for V and 8 bases for J, with a gap of 15 bases between the germline ends. From the cysteine through the phenylalanine, the CDR3 covers 13 amino acids. Left in the record is the CDR3 DNA by itself, 39 bases read in frame from the first base.